This T cell receptor (beta chain) emerged from a study of T cells after yellow fever vaccination. Study-level background: Those fractions that held only low numbers of cells were prepared using the SMART-Seq v4 Ultra Low Input RNA kit.

Template-switching 5'RACE yielded the TCR cDNA; a universal primer site and UMIs were added in the process. Each CDR3 protein gets one entry after TCRdb re-called the 5' RACE reads with MiXCR. The table records around 500,000 distinct CDR3 sequences, 20% to 25% of them present only once. The TCR comes from a man between 18 and 35 years old who received the YFV17D yellow fever vaccine. Sequences were derived from PBMCs, sampled around 3 weeks after the first yellow fever vaccination.

CDR3 coding DNA: TGTGCCAGCAGTTCGCCCCGACGGGACAACCAAGAGACCCAGTACTTC. The encoded protein is CASSSPRRDNQETQYF. The J gene is TRBJ2-5, the V gene TRBV6-2 or TRBV6-3; perhaps TRBD1 as D (6 bases). Trimming cost V 4 bases and J 0 bases, with 15 bases left between them. The germline CDR1 and CDR2 sequences are MNHEY and SVGEGT. The CDR3 covers 16 residues.